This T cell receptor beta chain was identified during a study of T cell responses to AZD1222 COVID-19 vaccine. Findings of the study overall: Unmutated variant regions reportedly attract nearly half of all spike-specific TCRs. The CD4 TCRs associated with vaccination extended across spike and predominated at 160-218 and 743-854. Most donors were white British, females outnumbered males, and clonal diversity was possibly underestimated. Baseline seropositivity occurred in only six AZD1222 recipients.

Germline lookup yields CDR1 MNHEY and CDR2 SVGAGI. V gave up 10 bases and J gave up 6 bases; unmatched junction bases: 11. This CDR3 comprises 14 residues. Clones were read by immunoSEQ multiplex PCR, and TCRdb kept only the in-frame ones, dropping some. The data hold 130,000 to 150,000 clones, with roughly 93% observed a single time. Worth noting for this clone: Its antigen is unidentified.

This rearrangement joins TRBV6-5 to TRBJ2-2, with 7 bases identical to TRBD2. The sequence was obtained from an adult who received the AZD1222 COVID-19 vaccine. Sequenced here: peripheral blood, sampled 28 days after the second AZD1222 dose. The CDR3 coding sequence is TGTGCCATCCTGGAACGGGGGAGGGCCGGGGAGCTGTTTTTT. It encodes CAILERGRAGELFF.